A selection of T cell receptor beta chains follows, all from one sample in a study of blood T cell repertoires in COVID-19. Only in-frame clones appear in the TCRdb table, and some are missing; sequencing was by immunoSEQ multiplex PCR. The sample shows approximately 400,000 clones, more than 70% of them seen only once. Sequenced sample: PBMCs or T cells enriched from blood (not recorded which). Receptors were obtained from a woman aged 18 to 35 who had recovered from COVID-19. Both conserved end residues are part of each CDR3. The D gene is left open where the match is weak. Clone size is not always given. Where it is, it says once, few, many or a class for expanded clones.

TGTGCCAGTAGTATAGATCTCAAAGCGGGACGGAGCTATGTCTACACCTTC CASSIDLKAGRSYVYTF TRBJ1-2 TRBV19 NA NA
TGTGCCAGTAGAACCGAGGCGCCGGGAGGCTACACCTTC CASRTEAPGGYTF TRBJ1-2 TRBV19 NA NA
TGTGCCAGCAGTGACAGGGGGATGGGGCTAGGTGGCTACACCTTC CASSDRGMGLGGYTF TRBJ1-2 TRBV27 once TRBD1
TGTGCCAGCAGTTTAACTACAGGGGAAGCTTTCTTT CASSLTTGEAFF TRBJ1-1 TRBV12-3/TRBV12-4 once NA
TGTGCCAGGGACACTAAACAGGGGAACGAGCAGTACTTC CARDTKQGNEQYF TRBJ2-7 TRBV2 NA TRBD1
TGTGCCAGCAGCGGTACAGGGGACACTGAAGCTTTCTTT CASSGTGDTEAFF TRBJ1-1 TRBV9 NA TRBD1
TGTGCCAGCACCATGATTGGGACTAGCGGGGGGGCGAACACCGGGGAGCTGTTTTTT CASTMIGTSGGANTGELFF TRBJ2-2 TRBV5-4 NA TRBD2
TGTGCCAGCAGCTTAGTCCGGACACGCAACGATTCACCCCTCCACTTT CASSLVRTRNDSPLHF TRBJ1-6 TRBV11-2 NA NA
TGTGCCAGCAGCTCCGGGACAGATAACTATGGCTACACCTTC CASSSGTDNYGYTF TRBJ1-2 TRBV5-8 NA TRBD1
TGTGCCTGGTGCTTCTGGACATCTCCTAACGAGGTTGGCTTT CAWCFWTSPNEVGF TRBJ1-1 TRBV30 NA NA